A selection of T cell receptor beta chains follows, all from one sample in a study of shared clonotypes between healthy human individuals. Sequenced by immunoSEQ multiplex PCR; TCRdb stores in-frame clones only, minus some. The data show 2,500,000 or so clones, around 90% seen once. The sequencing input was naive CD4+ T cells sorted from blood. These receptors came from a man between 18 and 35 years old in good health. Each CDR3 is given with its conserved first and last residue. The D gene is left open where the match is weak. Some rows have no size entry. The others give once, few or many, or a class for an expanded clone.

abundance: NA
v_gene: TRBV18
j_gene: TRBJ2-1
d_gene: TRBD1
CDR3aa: CASSPGTGVGEQFF
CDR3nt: TGTGCCAGCTCACCGGGGACAGGGGTAGGCGAGCAGTTCTTC

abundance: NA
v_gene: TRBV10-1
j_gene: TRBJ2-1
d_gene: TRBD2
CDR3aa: CASSGGSPYNEQFF
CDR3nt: TGCGCCAGCAGTGGCGGGAGTCCCTACAATGAGCAGTTCTTC

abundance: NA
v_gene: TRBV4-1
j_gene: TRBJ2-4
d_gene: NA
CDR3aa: CASSQEGGRGAKNIQYF
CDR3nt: TGCGCCAGCAGCCAAGAAGGGGGAAGGGGGGCCAAAAACATTCAGTACTTC

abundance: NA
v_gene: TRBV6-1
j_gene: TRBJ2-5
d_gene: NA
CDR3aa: CASSEGVTQYF
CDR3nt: TGTGCCAGCAGCGAAGGGGTGACCCAGTACTTC

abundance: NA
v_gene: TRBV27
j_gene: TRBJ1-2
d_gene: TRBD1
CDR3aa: CASSYTGQGDNYGYTF
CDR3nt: TGTGCCAGCAGTTATACCGGACAGGGGGACAACTATGGCTACACCTTC

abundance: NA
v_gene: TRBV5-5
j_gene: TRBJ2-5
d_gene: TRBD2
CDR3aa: CASSLPGGAVETQYF
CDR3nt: TGTGCCAGCAGCTTGCCGGGGGGAGCCGTCGAGACCCAGTACTTC

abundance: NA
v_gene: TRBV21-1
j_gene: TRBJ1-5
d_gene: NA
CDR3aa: CASSKERARTGIGQPQHF
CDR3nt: TGTGCCAGCAGCAAAGAACGTGCCCGAACAGGAATAGGCCAGCCCCAGCATTTT

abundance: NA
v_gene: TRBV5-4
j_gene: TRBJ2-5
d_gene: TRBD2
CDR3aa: CASSLAGTSGGRWETQYF
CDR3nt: TGTGCCAGCAGCTTGGCCGGGACTAGCGGGGGTAGATGGGAGACCCAGTACTTC

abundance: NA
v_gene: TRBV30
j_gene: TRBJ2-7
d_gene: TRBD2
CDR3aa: CAWSSGRALRAYF
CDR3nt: TGTGCCTGGAGTAGCGGGAGGGCCCTACGAGCATACTTC

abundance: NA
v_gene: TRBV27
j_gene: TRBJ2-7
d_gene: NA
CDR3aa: CASSFEQGSYEQYF
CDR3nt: TGTGCCAGCAGTTTCGAACAGGGCTCCTACGAGCAGTACTTC

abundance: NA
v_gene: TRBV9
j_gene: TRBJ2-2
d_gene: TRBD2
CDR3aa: CASSVGEREFGELFF
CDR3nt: TGTGCCAGCAGCGTAGGAGAGCGGGAGTTCGGGGAGCTGTTTTTT

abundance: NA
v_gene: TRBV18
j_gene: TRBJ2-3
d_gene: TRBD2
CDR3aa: CASSPQPLAGVRDTQYF
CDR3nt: TGTGCCAGCTCACCCCAACCACTAGCGGGAGTGAGAGATACGCAGTATTTT

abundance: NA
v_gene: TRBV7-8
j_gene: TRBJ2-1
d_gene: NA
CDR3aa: CASSTGQGLAGLAQQFF
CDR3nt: TGTGCCAGCAGCACAGGACAGGGGCTAGCGGGCTTGGCCCAGCAGTTCTTC

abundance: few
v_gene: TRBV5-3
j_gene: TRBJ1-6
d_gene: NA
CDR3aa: CARSLVGSDNSPLHF
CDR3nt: TGTGCCAGAAGCTTGGTTGGCAGCGATAATTCACCCCTCCACTTT

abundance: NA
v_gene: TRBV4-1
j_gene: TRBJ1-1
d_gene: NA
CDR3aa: CASSHPDRANMNTEAFF
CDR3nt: TGCGCCAGCAGCCACCCCGACAGAGCCAACATGAACACTGAAGCTTTCTTT

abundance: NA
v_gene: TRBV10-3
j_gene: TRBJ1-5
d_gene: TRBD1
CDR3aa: CAISESLGTVISNQPQHF
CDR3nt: TGTGCCATCAGTGAGTCGCTCGGGACAGTGATTAGCAATCAGCCCCAGCATTTT

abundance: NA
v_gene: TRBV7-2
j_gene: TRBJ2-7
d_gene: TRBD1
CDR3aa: CASSLRGLERWGYEQYF
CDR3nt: TGTGCCAGCAGCTTAAGGGGGCTAGAACGATGGGGCTACGAGCAGTACTTC

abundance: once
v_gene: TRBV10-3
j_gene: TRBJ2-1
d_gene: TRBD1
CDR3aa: CAISGKQGALNEQFF
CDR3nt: TGTGCCATCAGTGGGAAACAGGGGGCGCTTAATGAGCAGTTCTTC

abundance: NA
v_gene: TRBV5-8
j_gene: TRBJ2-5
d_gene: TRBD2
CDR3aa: CASSFISGGETQYF
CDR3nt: TGTGCCAGCAGCTTCATTAGCGGGGGTGAGACCCAGTACTTC

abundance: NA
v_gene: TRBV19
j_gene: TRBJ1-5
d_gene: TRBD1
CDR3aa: CASSTTGQGQPQHF
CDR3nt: TGTGCCAGTAGTACGACAGGGCAGGGTCAGCCCCAGCATTTT

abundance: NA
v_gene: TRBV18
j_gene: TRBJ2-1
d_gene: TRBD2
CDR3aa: CASSPERGGDYNEQFF
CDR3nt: TGTGCCAGCTCACCGGAGCGGGGGGGAGACTACAATGAGCAGTTCTTC

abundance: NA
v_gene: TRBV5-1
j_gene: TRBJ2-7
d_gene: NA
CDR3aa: CASRLAGETGEQYF
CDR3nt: TGCGCCAGCAGACTGGCAGGGGAAACGGGCGAGCAGTACTTC

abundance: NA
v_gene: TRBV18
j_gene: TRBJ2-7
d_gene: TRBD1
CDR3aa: CASSPTGDSYEQYF
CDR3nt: TGTGCCAGCTCACCGACAGGGGACTCCTACGAGCAGTACTTC

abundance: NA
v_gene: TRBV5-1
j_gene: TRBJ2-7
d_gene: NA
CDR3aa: CASSLGQGGSYEQYF
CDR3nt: TGCGCCAGCAGCTTGGGACAGGGAGGTTCGTACGAGCAGTACTTC

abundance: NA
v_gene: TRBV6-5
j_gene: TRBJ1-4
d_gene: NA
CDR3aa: CASSLQVNEKLFF
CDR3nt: TGTGCCAGCAGCCTCCAGGTTAATGAAAAACTGTTTTTT

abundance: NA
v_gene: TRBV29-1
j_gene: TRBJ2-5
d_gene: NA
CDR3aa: CSVAEVSEQYF
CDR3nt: TGCAGCGTTGCCGAGGTGTCGGAGCAGTACTTC